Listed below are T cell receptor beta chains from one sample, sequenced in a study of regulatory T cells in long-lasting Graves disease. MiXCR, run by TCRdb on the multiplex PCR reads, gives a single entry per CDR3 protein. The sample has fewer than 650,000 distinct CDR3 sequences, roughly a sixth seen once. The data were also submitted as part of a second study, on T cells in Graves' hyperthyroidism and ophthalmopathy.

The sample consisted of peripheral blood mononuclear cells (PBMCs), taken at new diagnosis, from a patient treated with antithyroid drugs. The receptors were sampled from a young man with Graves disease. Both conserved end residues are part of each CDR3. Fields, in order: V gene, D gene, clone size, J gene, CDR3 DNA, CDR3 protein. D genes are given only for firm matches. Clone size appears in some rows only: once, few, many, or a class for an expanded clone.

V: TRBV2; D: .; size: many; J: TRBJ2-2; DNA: TGTGCCAGCAGCGCTGGACACAACACCGGGGAGCTGTTTTTT; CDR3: CASSAGHNTGELFF
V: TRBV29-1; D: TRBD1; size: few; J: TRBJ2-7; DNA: TGCAGCGTTGAAGAAGGGACAGGGGACGAGCAGTACTTC; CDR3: CSVEEGTGDEQYF
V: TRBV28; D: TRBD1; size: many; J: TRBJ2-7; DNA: TGTGCCAGCAGTCCATACGGACAGGGCTACGAGCAGTACTTC; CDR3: CASSPYGQGYEQYF
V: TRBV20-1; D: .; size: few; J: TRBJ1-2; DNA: TGCAGTGCTAGAGGTTCGGCCGGCTACACCTTC; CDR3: CSARGSAGYTF
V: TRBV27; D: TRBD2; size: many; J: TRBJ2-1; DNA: TGTGCCAGCAGTTTACATCTAGCGGGAGGAGGCGTTGGGCAGTTCTTC; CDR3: CASSLHLAGGGVGQFF
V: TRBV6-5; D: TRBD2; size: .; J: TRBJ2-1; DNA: TGTGCCAGCAGTTACTCGTTGCCGGGACTAGGACCGTGGGGCTCCTACAATGAGCAGTTCTTC; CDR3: CASSYSLPGLGPWGSYNEQFF
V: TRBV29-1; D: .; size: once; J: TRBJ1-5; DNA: TGCAGCGTTGGGAGTAGCAATCAGCCCCAGCATTTT; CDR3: CSVGSSNQPQHF
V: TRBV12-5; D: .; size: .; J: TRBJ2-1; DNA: TGTGCTAGTGGTTTCGGTTTGGAGCAGTTCTTC; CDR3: CASGFGLEQFF
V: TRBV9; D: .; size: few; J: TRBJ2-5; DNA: TGTGCCAGCAGCGAAGGGGGCGGGACCCAAGAGACCCAGTACTTC; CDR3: CASSEGGGTQETQYF
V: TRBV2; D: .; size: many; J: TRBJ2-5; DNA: TGTGCCAGCAGTGAGGTCCCCGAAGAGACCCAGTACTTC; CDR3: CASSEVPEETQYF
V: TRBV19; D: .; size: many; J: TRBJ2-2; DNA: TGTGCCAGTAGTACAGGGGTCCTTAACACCGGGGAGCTGTTTTTT; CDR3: CASSTGVLNTGELFF
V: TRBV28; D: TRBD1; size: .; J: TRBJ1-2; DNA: TGTGCCAGCACTCTTACAGGGGCTATCTATGGCTACACCTTC; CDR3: CASTLTGAIYGYTF
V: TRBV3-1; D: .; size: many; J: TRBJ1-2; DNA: TGTGCCAGCAGCCGAGGACCGATCTATGGCTACACCTTC; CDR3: CASSRGPIYGYTF
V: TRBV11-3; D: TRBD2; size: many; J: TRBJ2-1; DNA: TGTGCCAGCAGCCCCGGGGTGAGAGCGGGAGCCTTATCGAGCGACTACAATGAGCAGTTCTTC; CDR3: CASSPGVRAGALSSDYNEQFF
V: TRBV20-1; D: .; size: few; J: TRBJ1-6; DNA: TGCAGTCCAAAAGATTCAAGGTCTGGTTATAATTCACCCCTCCACTTT; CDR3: CSPKDSRSGYNSPLHF
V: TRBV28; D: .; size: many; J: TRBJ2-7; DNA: TGTGCCAGCAGTTTATCGGAGGGCTCCTACGAGCAGTACTTC; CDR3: CASSLSEGSYEQYF
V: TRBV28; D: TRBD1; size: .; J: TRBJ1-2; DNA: TGTGCCAGCAGGACAGGGGCACTAAACTATGGCTACACCTTC; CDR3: CASRTGALNYGYTF
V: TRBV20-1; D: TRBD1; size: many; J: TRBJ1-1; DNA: TGCAGTGCTAGAAATGACAGGGATGGCACTGAAGCTTTCTTT; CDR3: CSARNDRDGTEAFF
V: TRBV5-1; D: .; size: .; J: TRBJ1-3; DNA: TGCGCCAGCAGCACCGGGACGGCAAGCTCTGGAAACACCATATATTTT; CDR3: CASSTGTASSGNTIYF
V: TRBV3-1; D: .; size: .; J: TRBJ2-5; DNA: TGTGCCAGCAGCCATGCCCCCTCACTAAGCGGGTCGGGAGAGACCCAGTACTTC; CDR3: CASSHAPSLSGSGETQYF
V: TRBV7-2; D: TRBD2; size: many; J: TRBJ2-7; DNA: TGTGCCAGCAGCTTAGTGGCGGGAGATCCCTACGAGCAGTACTTC; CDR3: CASSLVAGDPYEQYF